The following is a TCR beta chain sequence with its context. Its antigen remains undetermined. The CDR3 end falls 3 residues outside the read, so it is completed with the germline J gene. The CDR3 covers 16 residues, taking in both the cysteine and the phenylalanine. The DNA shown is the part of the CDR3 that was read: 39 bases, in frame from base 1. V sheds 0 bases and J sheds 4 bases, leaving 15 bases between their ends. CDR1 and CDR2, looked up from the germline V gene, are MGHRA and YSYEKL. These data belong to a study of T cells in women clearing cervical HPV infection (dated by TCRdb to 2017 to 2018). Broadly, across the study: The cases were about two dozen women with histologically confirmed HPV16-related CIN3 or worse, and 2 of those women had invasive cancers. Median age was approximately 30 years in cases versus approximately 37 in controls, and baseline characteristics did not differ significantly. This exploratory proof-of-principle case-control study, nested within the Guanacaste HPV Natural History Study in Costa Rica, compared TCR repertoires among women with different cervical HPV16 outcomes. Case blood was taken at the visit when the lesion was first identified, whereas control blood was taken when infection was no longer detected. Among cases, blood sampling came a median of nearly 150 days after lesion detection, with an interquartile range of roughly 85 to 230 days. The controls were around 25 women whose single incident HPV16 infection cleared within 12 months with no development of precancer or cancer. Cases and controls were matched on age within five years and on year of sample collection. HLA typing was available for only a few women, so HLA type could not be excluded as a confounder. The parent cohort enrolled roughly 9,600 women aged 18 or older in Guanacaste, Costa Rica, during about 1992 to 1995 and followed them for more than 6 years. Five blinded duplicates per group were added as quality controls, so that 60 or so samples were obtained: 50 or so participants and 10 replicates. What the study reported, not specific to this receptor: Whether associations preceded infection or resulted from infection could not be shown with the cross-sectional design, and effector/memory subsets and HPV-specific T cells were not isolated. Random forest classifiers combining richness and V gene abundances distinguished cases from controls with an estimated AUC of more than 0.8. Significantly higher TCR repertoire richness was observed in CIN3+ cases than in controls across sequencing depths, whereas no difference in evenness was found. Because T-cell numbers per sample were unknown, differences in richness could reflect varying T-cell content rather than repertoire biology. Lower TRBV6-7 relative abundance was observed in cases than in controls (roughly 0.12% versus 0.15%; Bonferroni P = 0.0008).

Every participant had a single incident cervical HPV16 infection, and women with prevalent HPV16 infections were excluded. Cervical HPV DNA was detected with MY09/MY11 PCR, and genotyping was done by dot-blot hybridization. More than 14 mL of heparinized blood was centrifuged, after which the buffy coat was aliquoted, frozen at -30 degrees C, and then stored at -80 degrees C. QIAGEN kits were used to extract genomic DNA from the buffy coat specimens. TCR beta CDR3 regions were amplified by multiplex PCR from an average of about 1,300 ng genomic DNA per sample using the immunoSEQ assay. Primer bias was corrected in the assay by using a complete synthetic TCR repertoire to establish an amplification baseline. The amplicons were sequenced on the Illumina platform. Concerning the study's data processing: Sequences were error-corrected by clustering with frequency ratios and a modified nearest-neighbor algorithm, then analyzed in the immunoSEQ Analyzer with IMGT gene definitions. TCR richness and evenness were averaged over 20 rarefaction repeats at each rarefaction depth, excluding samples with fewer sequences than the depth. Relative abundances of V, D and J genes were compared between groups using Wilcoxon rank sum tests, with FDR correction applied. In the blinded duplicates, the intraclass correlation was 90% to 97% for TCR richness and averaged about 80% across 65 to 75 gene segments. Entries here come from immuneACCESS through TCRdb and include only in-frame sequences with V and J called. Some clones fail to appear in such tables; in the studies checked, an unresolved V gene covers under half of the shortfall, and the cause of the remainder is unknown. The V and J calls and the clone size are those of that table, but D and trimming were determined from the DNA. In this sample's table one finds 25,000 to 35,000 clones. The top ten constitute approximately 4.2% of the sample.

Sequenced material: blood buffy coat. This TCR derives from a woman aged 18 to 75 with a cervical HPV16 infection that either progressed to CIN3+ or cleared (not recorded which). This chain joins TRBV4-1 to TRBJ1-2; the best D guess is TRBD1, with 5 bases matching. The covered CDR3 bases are TGCGCCAGCAGCCAAGAGACCAGGGACTGGGGCTATGGC. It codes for CASSQETRDWGYG. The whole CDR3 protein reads CASSQETRDWGYGYTF.